This passage covers 2 T cell receptor beta chains from one sample sequenced in a study of blood T cell repertoires in COVID-19. Produced via immunoSEQ multiplex PCR; TCRdb's table is partial and in-frame only. The table lists about 280,000 clones, roughly 90% of them singletons. The sample taken for sequencing was peripheral blood. These receptors were obtained from a woman aged 25 to 39 with COVID-19, enrolled during active disease.

The CDR3 sequence: CASSSGWGRRGTEAFF. The CDR3 bases are TGCGCCAGCAGCTCTGGTTGGGGACGGCGGGGCACTGAAGCTTTCTTT. The chain recombines TRBV5-1 with TRBJ1-1; D perhaps matches TRBD1 (5 bases). The CDR3 sequence is 16 residues long. Looked up from germline, CDR1 is SGHRS and CDR2 is YFSETQ. V gave up 3 bases and J gave up 4 bases, with 19 bases separating them.

This chain joins TRBV5-1 and TRBJ1-3; 7 bases align to TRBD1. Germline trimming cut 4 bases from V and 2 bases from J; bases unmatched to any gene: 9. The CDR3 sequence is 16 residues long. The germline CDR1 and CDR2 sequences are SGHRS and YFSETQ. This CDR3 reads CASSDQDRSPGNTIYF. CDR3 nucleotide sequence: TGCGCCAGCAGCGACCAGGACAGGAGTCCTGGAAACACCATATATTTT.